One T cell receptor (beta chain) is described in this entry. The antigen is not known. The data are from a study of response to subunit inactivated influenza vaccine. Broader study findings: That few new T cells are recruited by each seasonal influenza vaccination was the authors' suggestion.

CDR3 length: 14 amino acids. The germline V gene has CDR1 ENHRY and CDR2 SYGVKD. Trimming cost V 0 bases and J 5 bases, with 8 bases left between them. Each CDR3 protein is one row after TCRdb ran MiXCR on the RT-PCR reads. This table has some 300,000 distinct CDR3 sequences, 20% to 25% appearing once. This sample comprised PBMCs from blood, obtained about 20 months after vaccination. The chain has TRBV10-3 and TRBJ2-4; weak D call: TRBD1 (6 bases). The source of this sequence is a man in his fifties or sixties who received an inactivated influenza vaccine. CDR3 DNA sequence: TGTGCCATCAGTGAGTCGCGGACAGAAAACATTCAGTACTTC. Residues: CAISESRTENIQYF.